The 24 T cell receptor beta chains below all came from one sample that was sequenced in a study of monozygotic twins with inflammatory bowel disease. TCRdb re-called the 5' RACE reads; every CDR3 protein appears as one record, without DNA. Its clone listing holds about 380,000 distinct CDR3 sequences. The sequenced sample consisted of blood. The receptors were gathered from a human donor with ulcerative colitis or Crohn's disease, or a healthy co-twin of an affected twin (not recorded which).

The chain couples TRBV5-1 to TRBJ2-7; the TCRdb D gene call, TRBD1, has no DNA to confirm it. The CDR3 covers 15 residues. Germline lookup yields CDR1 SGHRS and CDR2 YFSETQ. This CDR3 reads CASSPRGQGFYEQYF.

This chain connects TRBV5-1 to TRBJ1-2. The CDR3 contains 12 residues. Germline CDR1 reads SGHRS; CDR2 reads YFSETQ. The CDR3 is CASTGGDYGYTF.

This rearrangement joins TRBV19 to TRBJ2-4; absent DNA, TCRdb's TRBD2 call cannot be checked. This CDR3 comprises 19 residues. Germline CDR1 is LNHDA and CDR2 is SQIVND (reference sequence). CDR3 sequence: CASSIDRGTSVPSKNIQYF.

The chain recombines TRBV12-3 or TRBV12-4 with TRBJ1-5; no DNA is available, so the TRBD1 call from TCRdb remains unchecked. The CDR3 extends over 17 amino acids. The CDR3 sequence: CASSLSRGIYSNQPQHF.

This chain uses TRBV5-1 with TRBJ2-5; lacking DNA, the TRBD1 call made by TCRdb goes unchecked. CDR1 is SGHRS and CDR2 is YFSETQ in the germline V gene. The CDR3 has 14 residues. CDR3: CASSFLQGQETQYF.

The chain couples TRBV6-1 to TRBJ2-4; TCRdb returns TRBD2, unconfirmable since there is no DNA. The CDR3 length is 15 residues. CDR1 and CDR2 from the germline V gene are MNHNS and SASEGT. CDR3 in amino acids: CASTLLGPPKNIQYF.

The gene calls are TRBV12-3 or TRBV12-4 and TRBJ1-5; TCRdb returns TRBD1, unconfirmable since there is no DNA. The CDR3 has 15 amino acids. The CDR3 sequence is CASSPGGASNQPQHF.

The chain carries TRBV30 and TRBJ1-1. Germline loops: CDR1 GTSNPN, CDR2 SVGIG (reference sequence). The CDR3 consists of 15 residues. The CDR3 is CAWSVPDRRNTEAFF.

The chain employs TRBV27 and TRBJ1-6. Germline V gene sequence: CDR1 MNHEY, CDR2 SMNVEV (reference sequence). This CDR3 is built from 13 residues. This chain's CDR3 is CASSLQGPSPLHF.

The chain joins TRBV5-1 to TRBJ1-1. The germline gives CDR1 SGHRS, CDR2 YFSETQ. This CDR3 is 15 amino acids long. CDR3 loop: CASSLVGSVNTEAFF. Full variable domain (rest looked up from reference TRBV5-1 and TRBJ1-1): KAGVTQTPRYLIKTRGQQVTLSCSPISGHRSVSWYQQTPGQGLQFLFEYFSETQRNKGNFPGRFSGRQFSNSRSEMNVSTLELGDSALYLCASSLVGSVNTEAFFGQGTRLTVV.

The chain recombines TRBV6-5 with TRBJ1-5. CDR3 length: 13 residues. Germline loops: CDR1 MNHEY, CDR2 SVGAGI. This chain's CDR3 is CASRPKRDQPQHF.

This chain uses TRBV5-1 with TRBJ2-7. The CDR3 loop spans 11 amino acids. CDR1 is SGHRS, CDR2 YFSETQ, per germline. The CDR3 loop is CASATDYEQYF.

The chain uses TRBV27 and TRBJ2-7; TCRdb calls TRBD2, which cannot be checked without DNA. The CDR3 has 14 amino acids. Germline CDR1 reads MNHEY; CDR2 reads SMNVEV (reference sequence). The CDR3 reads CASSSSGVSDEQYF.

The gene calls are TRBV7-2 and TRBJ1-6; TCRdb calls TRBD1, which cannot be checked without DNA. The germline V gene encodes CDR1 SGHTA and CDR2 FQGNSA. The CDR3 is made up of 14 amino acids. CDR3: CASSPNRRNSPLHF.

V gene TRBV4-2 combines with J gene TRBJ2-2. CDR3 length: 11 residues. Germline loops: CDR1 LGHNA, CDR2 YNFKEQ. The CDR3 sequence is CASSPAGELFF.

The chain has TRBV12-3 or TRBV12-4 and TRBJ2-3; with no DNA, the TCRdb D assignment of TRBD1 cannot be verified. The CDR3 consists of 15 residues. Here the CDR3 reads CASSLRSGVLDTQYF.

V gene TRBV7-9 combines with J gene TRBJ2-7; the TCRdb D gene call, TRBD1, has no DNA to confirm it. Germline V gene lookup returns CDR1 SEHNR and CDR2 FQNEAQ (reference sequence). This CDR3 has 15 amino acids. CDR3: CASSLGPRVAYEQYF.

This chain uses TRBV6-5 with TRBJ1-6. This CDR3 comprises 16 residues. Germline-derived CDR1 and CDR2 are MNHEY and SVGAGI. CDR3 sequence reads: CASSYSAAYYNSPLHF.

This chain uses TRBV20-1 with TRBJ1-3; TCRdb reports TRBD1, a call that lacks DNA to check it against. The CDR3 covers 17 residues. Germline V gives CDR1 DFQATT, CDR2 SNEGSKA (reference sequence). The chain's CDR3 is CSARDHGQDSSGNTIYF.

The rearrangement uses TRBV2 and TRBJ1-2. The CDR3 runs to 13 residues. Germline lookup yields CDR1 SNHLY and CDR2 FYNNEI. This CDR3 is CASSEAGSWGYTF.

CDR3 residues: CSVRDGRITDTQYF. The chain carries TRBV29-1 and TRBJ2-3; TCRdb names TRBD1, which stays unverified in the absence of DNA. Germline values: CDR1 SQVTM, CDR2 ANQGSEA. CDR3 length: 14 amino acids.

The chain recombines TRBV12-3 or TRBV12-4 with TRBJ2-5; TCRdb's assignment of TRBD2 cannot be checked, as there is no DNA. The CDR3 runs 12 residues. The CDR3 spells CASRRARETQYF.

The V call is TRBV6-2 or TRBV6-3, the J call TRBJ1-1; TCRdb indicates TRBD1, and absent DNA this call remains unverified. The CDR3 loop spans 12 amino acids. Germline V CDR1 and CDR2: MNHEY, SVGEGT. The CDR3 loop is CASSAPGVEAFF.

The rearrangement links TRBV9 to TRBJ2-7; TCRdb indicates TRBD1, and absent DNA this call remains unverified. The CDR3 spans 14 residues. Germline CDR1 and CDR2: SGDLS and YYNGEE. The CDR3 loop reads CASSAGTETYEQYF.